There are many counts of the clone carrying this T cell receptor beta chain. For TCR beta, libraries came from iRepertoire HTBI primers and Arm-PCR of CDR3 regions. TCRdb re-called the multiplex PCR reads with MiXCR, one entry per CDR3 protein. The sample holds a few hundred thousand distinct CDR3 sequences, roughly 23% seen once. This record belongs to a study of regulatory T cells in long-lasting Graves disease. Indicated time point: persistent/refractory GD, antithyroid drugs over 5 years with positive TRAb. There was RNA extracted from PBMCs, and the TCR library was made from it. The CDR3 loop spans 13 amino acids. CDR1 and CDR2 (germline): SGHTA, FQGNSA. Trimming took off 5 bases at V and 3 bases at J, with 10 bases between the two ends.

The sample here was peripheral blood mononuclear cells (PBMCs), taken when the disease was refractory, from a patient treated with antithyroid drugs. The TCR was taken from a female donor with Graves disease. The chain is built from TRBV7-2 and TRBJ1-1; maybe TRBD1 (6 bases). In DNA, the CDR3 is TGTGCCAGCAGCCCCGGACAGTACACTGAAGCTTTCTTT. Its protein is CASSPGQYTEAFF. The full variable domain, with the rest looked up from reference TRBV7-2 and TRBJ1-1, is GAGVSQSPSNKVTEKGKDVELRCDPISGHTALYWYRQSLGQGLEFLIYFQGNSAPDKSGLPSDRFSAERTGGSVSTLTIQRTQQEDSAVYLCASSPGQYTEAFFGQGTRLTVV.